This TCR beta chain was observed in a study of OX40 agonist ivuxolimab in advanced cancers. Study-wide context: Patients achieving partial responses numbered three: one hepatocellular carcinoma case and two cutaneous melanoma cases. Study-level points and caveats: Antigen specificity of clonally expanded peripheral T cells was not established. Clonal expansion was seen in CD4+ and CD8+ blood T cells by week 6 at 0.1 to 3.0 mg/kg.

Trimming stripped 2 bases from V and 4 bases from J, with 9 bases between. Germline lookup yields CDR1 SGHAT and CDR2 FQNNGV. This CDR3 region has 13 residues. Method: immunoSEQ multiplex PCR; TCRdb's copy keeps in-frame clones and lacks some. In the table there are 19,000 or so clones, roughly nine tenths of which are singletons. About this clone itself: No antigen is known for it.

The TCR comes from an adult with an advanced solid tumor such as melanoma, head and neck, liver or kidney cancer. This chain links TRBV11-2 with TRBJ2-7; tentative D call: TRBD2 (5 bases). The specimen was CD4+ or CD8+ T cells sorted from blood, collected in a trial of the OX40 agonist ivuxolimab. The CDR3: CASSLSTGYEQYF. Here the CDR3 DNA reads TGTGCCAGCAGCTTATCAACGGGGTACGAGCAGTACTTC.